This is a list of T cell receptor beta chains from one sample in a study of T-cell memory formation after mild COVID-19. MiXCR was run by TCRdb on the 5' RACE reads, yielding one entry per CDR3 protein. Of approximately 560,000 distinct CDR3 sequences listed, roughly 17% are singletons. The sample taken for sequencing was PBMCs or a T cell subset sorted from them (not recorded which). These receptors originate from an adult woman who had mild COVID-19 (a few samples of this study predate the infection). Cell type and time point are not known. Both conserved end residues are part of each CDR3. A D gene is named only where the DNA matches it firmly. For some rows the clone size is stated as once, few or many, or as a class when expanded; others skip it.

j_call | d_call | v_call | clone_size | cdr3_nt | cdr3_aa
TRBJ2-1 | TRBD1 | TRBV29-1 | few | TGCAGCGTGGACAGGGGGAGCGAGCAGTTCTTC | CSVDRGSEQFF
TRBJ1-6 | TRBD1 | TRBV3-1 | few | TGTGCCAGCACCGGGACAGGTTCACCCCTCCACTTT | CASTGTGSPLHF
TRBJ1-4 | . | TRBV25-1 | few | TGTGCCAGCAGTGGGGGGGGCAGTGCTAATGAAAAACTGTTTTTT | CASSGGGSANEKLFF
TRBJ2-3 | . | TRBV9 | . | TGTGCCAGCGCCAGTCTCACAGATACGCAGTATTTT | CASASLTDTQYF
TRBJ1-5 | . | TRBV4-1 | . | TGCGCCAGCAGCCAAATTCCCTCCCCGGGACTTAGCAATCAGCCCCAGCATTTT | CASSQIPSPGLSNQPQHF
TRBJ1-2 | TRBD1 | TRBV5-1 | few | TGCGCCAGCAGCTTGGATGGGGTTGACAGGGTTGGAGCTAACTATGGCTACACCTTC | CASSLDGVDRVGANYGYTF
TRBJ2-3 | . | TRBV5-1 | . | TGCGCCAGCAGGGTCGACGTCAGTCATACGCAGTATTTT | CASRVDVSHTQYF
TRBJ2-4 | TRBD1 | TRBV19 | few | TGTGCCAGTGGGGCCACAGGGGAAGCCAAAAACATTCAGTACTTC | CASGATGEAKNIQYF
TRBJ2-1 | TRBD2 | TRBV7-6 | . | TGTGCCAGCAGCTTGGAGGCTGGACTAGACAATGAGCAGTTCTTC | CASSLEAGLDNEQFF
TRBJ1-6 | . | TRBV7-9 | . | TGTGCCAGCACCGACGACGTGGTCCTAGCGGCCCTCCACTTT | CASTDDVVLAALHF
TRBJ1-5 | . | TRBV25-1 | . | TGTGCCAGCAGTGAATATACAGCGAATCAGCCCCAGCATTTT | CASSEYTANQPQHF
TRBJ2-7 | TRBD2 | TRBV27 | . | TGTGCCAGCAGTTTATCCTTAGCGGGTGACCTTTTGGGGTACTACGAGCAGTACTTC | CASSLSLAGDLLGYYEQYF
TRBJ2-3 | . | TRBV29-1 | many | TGCAGCGTTCTCGACGGGTTCACAGATACGCAGTATTTT | CSVLDGFTDTQYF
TRBJ2-1 | TRBD1 | TRBV29-1 | . | TGCAGCGTTCCGCCCGGGACAGGCTACAATGAGCAGTTCTTC | CSVPPGTGYNEQFF
TRBJ1-2 | . | TRBV20-1 | . | TGCAGTGCTAGCGACCTGGACATAGCGGTCTATGGCTACACCTTC | CSASDLDIAVYGYTF
TRBJ2-7 | . | TRBV4-1 | few | TGCGCCAGCAGCCAATTCCTGGGAACGAGCCTAGATGAGCAGTACTTC | CASSQFLGTSLDEQYF
TRBJ2-3 | . | TRBV29-1 | few | TGCAGCGTTGGCGGTAGCGGAACAGATACGCAGTATTTT | CSVGGSGTDTQYF
TRBJ2-7 | . | TRBV4-1 | . | TGCGCCAGCAGCCAACGCCCGCAGGGGGGAAACGAGCAGTACTTC | CASSQRPQGGNEQYF
TRBJ1-1 | . | TRBV20-1 | few | TGCAGTGCTAGAGATAACGACAGCCAAGCTTTCTTT | CSARDNDSQAFF
TRBJ2-2 | . | TRBV19 | . | TGTGCCAGTAGTCTAAGACAGGTCCTGAGGACCGGGGAGCTGTTTTTT | CASSLRQVLRTGELFF